The 14 T cell receptor beta chains below come from one sample, sequenced in a study of T-cell reconstitution after alpha-beta-depleted transplantation in children. It was with unique molecular identifiers that the TCRbeta library was prepared. TCRdb passed the PCR reads through MiXCR, listing each CDR3 protein once. The sample contains 500,000 to 650,000 distinct CDR3 sequences, about an eighth of which appear only once. Specimen: PBMCs, mostly from graft donor cells, collected 180 days after TCRalphabeta/CD19-depleted stem cell transplant. The receptors were gathered from a female patient aged 2 to 10 who had a stem cell transplant for aplastic anemia, so the T cells may come from the graft donor.

This clonotype occurred many times. V and J are TRBV5-1 and TRBJ2-7; D is uncertain. The V gene's germline CDR1 is SGHRS and CDR2 YFSETQ. The CDR3 extends over 15 amino acids. V lost 3 bases to trimming and J lost 6 bases, with 19 bases between them. The chain's CDR3 is CASSYFPHSWCEQYF. Here the CDR3 DNA reads TGCGCCAGCAGCTATTTCCCCCATTCGTGGTGCGAGCAGTACTTC.

This clonotype was counted many times. The chain couples TRBV20-1 to TRBJ2-3, with 11 nucleotides matching TRBD2. The CDR3 sequence is 14 residues long. Germline trimming cut 4 bases from V and 3 bases from J; bases unmatched to any gene: 3. Germline-derived CDR1 and CDR2 are DFQATT and SNEGSKA (reference sequence). The CDR3 DNA follows: TGCAGTGCTACTGGACTAGCGGGTACAGATACGCAGTATTTT. Its protein is CSATGLAGTDTQYF.

The V gene is TRBV20-1, the J gene TRBJ2-1; D is ambiguous. V was clipped by 0 bases and J by 9 bases, with 9 bases between them. CDR3 length: 12 amino acids. In germline, CDR1 is DFQATT, CDR2 SNEGSKA (reference sequence). The CDR3 spells CSARDRPGEQFF. In nucleotides, the CDR3 is TGCAGTGCTAGAGATCGTCCCGGTGAGCAGTTCTTC.

The chain links TRBV27 to TRBJ2-7; D gene uncertain. V lost 5 bases and J 5 bases, leaving 13 bases between the germline ends. The germline V gene has CDR1 MNHEY and CDR2 SMNVEV (reference sequence). The CDR3 contains 13 residues. CDR3 coding DNA: TGTGCCAGCAGTCCTCCCCGGTCGGACGAGCAGTACTTC. It is translated as CASSPPRSDEQYF.

A few counts support this clonotype. The genes are TRBV12-3 or TRBV12-4 and TRBJ2-1; no clear D. The V end lost 2 bases, the J end lost 8 bases, and 10 bases lay between the germline ends. The CDR3 is 13 amino acids. CDR3 sequence: CASSLWGGDEQFF. In DNA form, the CDR3 reads TGTGCCAGCAGTTTATGGGGTGGCGATGAGCAGTTCTTC.

This clonotype was recorded many times. The chain joins TRBV2 to TRBJ2-2; D might be TRBD2 (5 bases). CDR3 length equals 18 residues. Germline assignment: CDR1 SNHLY and CDR2 FYNNEI. V was cut by 0 bases and J by 5 bases, with 19 bases left in between. This chain's CDR3 is CASSEAGPGKRTTGELFF. The DNA for the CDR3 is TGTGCCAGCAGTGAAGCTGGGCCGGGAAAACGAACAACCGGGGAGCTGTTTTTT.

There are a few counts of this clonotype. The V and J genes are TRBV3-1 and TRBJ2-1; TRBD2 matches at 10 bases. Per germline, CDR1 LGHDT and CDR2 YNNKEL (reference sequence). V shed 0 bases, J shed 5 bases, and the junction held 10 bases outside the gene matches. The CDR3 contains 18 residues. The chain's CDR3 is CASSQEVLAGRLDNEQFF. CDR3 DNA: TGTGCCAGCAGCCAAGAGGTACTAGCGGGACGACTAGACAATGAGCAGTTCTTC.

This sequence joins TRBV7-2 and TRBJ2-7; 8 nucleotides match TRBD2. CDR1 and CDR2 (germline): SGHTA, FQGNSA. V dropped 5 bases and J dropped 2; count of bases not matched to a gene: 8. The CDR3 sequence is 15 residues long. The CDR3 DNA reads as TGTGCCAGCAGCGCCTCCAGCGGGGGACCCTACGAGCAGTACTTC. This gives the protein CASSASSGGPYEQYF.

The genes are TRBV7-8 and TRBJ1-2; the D is unclear. With 5 bases removed from V and 6 bases from J, the gap between germline ends came to 16 bases. Germline V lookup: CDR1 SGHVS, CDR2 FQNEAQ. This CDR3 has 14 amino acids. CDR3 in DNA: TGTGCCAGCAGCCCAAAAGTATCGACAAATGGCTACACCTTC. It translates to CASSPKVSTNGYTF.

This chain uses TRBV27 with TRBJ1-1; tentatively, D is TRBD1 (6 bases). The CDR3 loop spans 16 amino acids. Germline CDR1 and CDR2: MNHEY and SMNVEV (reference sequence). The V end was cut by 6 bases, the J end by 3 bases, with 20 bases between. The CDR3, as DNA: TGTGCCAGCAGCCTAGGGGGGGGGCATTGGGACACTGAAGCTTTCTTT. Protein sequence: CASSLGGGHWDTEAFF.

The table lists this clonotype with many counts. The V and J genes are TRBV12-3 or TRBV12-4 and TRBJ1-1; D is possibly TRBD1 (6 bases). V lost 2 bases and J 13 bases, leaving 14 bases between the germline ends. The CDR3 spans 12 residues. CDR3 sequence: CASSLSGGQGFF. The CDR3 nucleotides are TGTGCCAGCAGTTTATCCGGGGGGCAGGGTTTCTTT.

There are a few counts of this clonotype. The genes are TRBV29-1 and TRBJ1-2, with 9 bases matching TRBD1. Germline V gene data show CDR1 as SQVTM and CDR2 as ANQGSEA. The CDR3 runs to 13 residues. The J segment lost 4 bases and the V segment lost 7 bases, leaving 7 bases of the junction unmatched. The CDR3 nucleotides read TGCAGCGCCAAAACAGGGGGCAGCTATGGCTACACCTTC. Protein sequence: CSAKTGGSYGYTF.

The sample holds many counts of this clonotype. This chain links TRBV10-3 with TRBJ2-7; TRBD2 aligns across 8 bases. Losses at the gene ends were 4 bases for V and 3 bases for J; bases not matched to a gene: 2. The CDR3 loop spans 13 amino acids. Germline lookup yields CDR1 ENHRY and CDR2 SYGVKD. CDR3 protein: CAISVSGSYEQYF. Written as DNA, the CDR3 is TGTGCCATCAGTGTAAGCGGGAGCTACGAGCAGTACTTC.

This clonotype was counted a few times. The genes are TRBV27 and TRBJ2-3, with a tentative D call TRBD2 (6 bases). Germline loops: CDR1 MNHEY, CDR2 SMNVEV (reference sequence). Trimming removed 6 bases at V and 0 bases at J, with 10 bases between. The CDR3 contains 14 residues. The CDR3: CASRREPSTDTQYF. In nucleotides, the CDR3 is TGTGCCAGCAGGCGGGAACCTAGCACAGATACGCAGTATTTT.